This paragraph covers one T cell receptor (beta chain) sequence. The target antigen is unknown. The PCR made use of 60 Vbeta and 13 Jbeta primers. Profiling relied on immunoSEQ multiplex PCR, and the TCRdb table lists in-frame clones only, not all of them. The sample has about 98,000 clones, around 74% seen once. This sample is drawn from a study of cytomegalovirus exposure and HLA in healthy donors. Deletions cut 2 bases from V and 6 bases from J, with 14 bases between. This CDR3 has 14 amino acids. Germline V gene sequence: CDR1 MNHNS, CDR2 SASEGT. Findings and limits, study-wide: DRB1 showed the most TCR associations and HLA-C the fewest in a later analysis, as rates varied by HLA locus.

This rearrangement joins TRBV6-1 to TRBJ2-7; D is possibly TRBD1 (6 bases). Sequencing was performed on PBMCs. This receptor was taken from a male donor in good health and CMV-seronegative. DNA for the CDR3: TGTGCCAGCAGTGAATTTGGGGGCCAGGGCGAGCAGTACTTC. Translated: CASSEFGGQGEQYF.